This TCR beta chain stems from a study of T-cell reconstitution after alpha-beta-depleted transplantation in children. Broader study findings: Several patients had high TCRbeta diversity at day 60; it came from surviving recipient T cells and thymic progenitors. T-cell counts and diversity at one year post-transplant came mainly from newly produced T cells. The origin of alpha-beta T cells about two months after transplant was reportedly several hundred expanded graft clones.

As it was prepared, the TCRbeta library received unique molecular identifiers. In TCRdb, the PCR reads were re-called with MiXCR into one record per CDR3 protein. The table records hundreds of thousands of distinct CDR3 sequences, approximately 14% of them present only once. This clonotype has at least ten counts. Its cognate antigen is unknown. This receptor was obtained from a girl aged 2-10 years with congenital amegakaryocytic thrombocytopenia, due to receive a stem cell transplant. The sample in question was PBMCs, obtained before TCRalphabeta/CD19-depleted stem cell transplant.

CDR3 DNA: TGTGCCAGCACCTCGTTAGGGGGCATTGGACTAACTAGCACAGATACGCAGTATTTT. Amino acid sequence: CASTSLGGIGLTSTDTQYF. The chain is built from TRBV12-3 or TRBV12-4 and TRBJ2-3, with D tentatively TRBD1 (7 bases). Deletions cut 7 bases from V and 0 bases from J, with 26 bases between. The CDR3 covers 19 residues.